These T cell receptor beta chains were read from a single sample in a study of blood T cell repertoires in COVID-19. The protocol was immunoSEQ multiplex PCR, while the TCRdb copy is restricted to in-frame clones and leaves out a portion. The data contain 15,000 to 20,000 clones, roughly nine tenths of them singletons. The sequenced sample consisted of peripheral blood. The receptor set was obtained from a woman older than 75 with COVID-19, enrolled during active disease. Each CDR3 is given with its conserved first and last residue. D genes are given only for firm matches.

>TRBV7-8|TRBJ1-2|-
TGTGCCAGCAGCCAAAGCGGGGGGCCGCCTAACTATGGCTACACCTTC
CASSQSGGPPNYGYTF
>TRBV18|TRBJ1-3|-
TGTGCCAGCTCACCAAATGCAGCGCCGAGCACCATATATTTT
CASSPNAAPSTIYF
>TRBV9|TRBJ2-7|-
TGTGCCAGCAGCGTAGCCGACGGGGAGACCTACGAGCAGTACTTC
CASSVADGETYEQYF
>TRBV6-5|TRBJ1-1|-
TGTGCCAGCAGTTTAACCACAGGGTTCACTGAAGCTTTCTTT
CASSLTTGFTEAFF
>TRBV19|TRBJ2-7|TRBD2
TGTGCCAGTAGTAAGGGACTAGCGGGAGACACCTACGAGCAGTACTTC
CASSKGLAGDTYEQYF
>TRBV19|TRBJ2-2|-
TGTGCCAGTAGTATAGTGCTAGGCAGCACCGGGGAGCTGTTTTTT
CASSIVLGSTGELFF
>TRBV10-3|TRBJ2-2|-
TGTGCCATCAGTGACAGGAACACCGGGGAGCTGTTTTTT
CAISDRNTGELFF
>TRBV28|TRBJ1-3|TRBD1
TGTGCCAGCAGTTCCTACAGGGGGCAAGGAAACACCATATATTTT
CASSSYRGQGNTIYF
>TRBV18|TRBJ2-1|-
TGTGCCAGCTCACCACCAGGGAGCCTCTCCTACAATGAGCAGTTCTTC
CASSPPGSLSYNEQFF
>TRBV7-9|TRBJ1-5|-
TGTGCCAGCAGCTTGGGGGCCTGGGATCAGCCCCAGCATTTT
CASSLGAWDQPQHF
>TRBV7-7|TRBJ1-3|TRBD1
TGTGCCAGCAGCCCAGGGAGGGGACAGGGCAGAAACACCATATATTTT
CASSPGRGQGRNTIYF
>TRBV24-1|TRBJ2-1|-
TGTGCCACCAGTGGGGGCCCGATGGTGAATGAGCAGTTCTTC
CATSGGPMVNEQFF
>TRBV2|TRBJ2-5|-
TGTGCCAGCAGAAGAGGGCTTCCGCAGACCCAGTACTTC
CASRRGLPQTQYF